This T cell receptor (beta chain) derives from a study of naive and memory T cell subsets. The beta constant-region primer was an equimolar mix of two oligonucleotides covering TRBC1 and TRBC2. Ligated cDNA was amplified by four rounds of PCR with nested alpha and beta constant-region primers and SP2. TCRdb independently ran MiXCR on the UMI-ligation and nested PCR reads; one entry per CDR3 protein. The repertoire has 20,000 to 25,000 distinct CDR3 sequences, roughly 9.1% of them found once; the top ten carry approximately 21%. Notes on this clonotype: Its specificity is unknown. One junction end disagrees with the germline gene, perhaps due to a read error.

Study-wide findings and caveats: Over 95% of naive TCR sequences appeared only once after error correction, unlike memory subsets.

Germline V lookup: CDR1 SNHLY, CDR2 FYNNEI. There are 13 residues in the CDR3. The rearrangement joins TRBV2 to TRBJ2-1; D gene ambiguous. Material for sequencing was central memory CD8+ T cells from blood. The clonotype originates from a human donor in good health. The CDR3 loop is CASREGCYNEQFF. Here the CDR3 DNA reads TGTGCCAGCAGGGAAGGATGCTACAATGAGCAGTTCTTC.